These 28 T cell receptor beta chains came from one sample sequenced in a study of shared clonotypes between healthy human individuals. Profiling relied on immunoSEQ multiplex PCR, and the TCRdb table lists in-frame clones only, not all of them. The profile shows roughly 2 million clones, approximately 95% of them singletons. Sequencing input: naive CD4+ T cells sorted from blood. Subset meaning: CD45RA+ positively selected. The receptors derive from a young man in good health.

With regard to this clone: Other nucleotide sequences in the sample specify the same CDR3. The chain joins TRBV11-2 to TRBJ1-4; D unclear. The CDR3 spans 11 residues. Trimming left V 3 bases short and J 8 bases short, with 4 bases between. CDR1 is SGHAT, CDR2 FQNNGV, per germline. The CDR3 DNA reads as TGTGCCAGCAGCTTGGGGGAAAAACTGTTTTTT. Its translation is CASSLGEKLFF. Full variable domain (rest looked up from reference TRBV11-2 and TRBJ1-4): EAGVAQSPRYKIIEKRQSVAFWCNPISGHATLYWYQQILGQGPKLLIQFQNNGVVDDSQLPKDRFSAERLKGVDSTLKIQPAKLEDSAVYLCASSLGEKLFFGSGTQLSVL.

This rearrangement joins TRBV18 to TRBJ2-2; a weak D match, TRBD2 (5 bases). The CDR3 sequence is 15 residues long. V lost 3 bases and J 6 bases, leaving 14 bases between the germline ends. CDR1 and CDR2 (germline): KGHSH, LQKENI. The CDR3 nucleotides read TGTGCCAGCTCACCTTCAGGTCCGGAGGCCGGGGAGCTGTTTTTT. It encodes CASSPSGPEAGELFF.

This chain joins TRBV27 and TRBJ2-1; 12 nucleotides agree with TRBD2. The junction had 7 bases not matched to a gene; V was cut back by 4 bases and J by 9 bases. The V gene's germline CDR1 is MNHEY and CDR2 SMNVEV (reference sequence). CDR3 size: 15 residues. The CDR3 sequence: CASSSRLAGVTEQFF. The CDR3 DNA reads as TGTGCCAGCAGTTCACGACTAGCGGGAGTCACTGAGCAGTTCTTC.

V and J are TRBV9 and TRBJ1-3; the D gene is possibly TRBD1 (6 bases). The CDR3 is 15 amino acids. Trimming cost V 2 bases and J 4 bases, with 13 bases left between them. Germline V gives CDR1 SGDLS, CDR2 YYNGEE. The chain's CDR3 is CASSVSGTPGNTIYF. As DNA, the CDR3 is TGTGCCAGCAGCGTCTCCGGGACACCGGGAAACACCATATATTTT.

In nucleotides, the CDR3 is TGTGCCAGTAGTATGGGGAACGTTTTCGGCTACACCATATATTTT. Amino acid sequence: CASSMGNVFGYTIYF. This chain uses TRBV19 with TRBJ1-3, with D hard to call. This CDR3 has 15 amino acids. In germline, CDR1 is LNHDA, CDR2 SQIVND (reference sequence). Between the trimmed V and J ends, which lost 3 bases and 8 bases, there was a span of 17 bases.

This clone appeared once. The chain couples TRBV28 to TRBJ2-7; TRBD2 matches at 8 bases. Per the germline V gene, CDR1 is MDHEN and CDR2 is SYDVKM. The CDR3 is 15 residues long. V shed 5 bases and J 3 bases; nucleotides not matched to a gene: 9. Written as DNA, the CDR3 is TGTGCCAGCAGTGTTAGCGGGGCGAAGGTCTACGAGCAGTACTTC. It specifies CASSVSGAKVYEQYF.

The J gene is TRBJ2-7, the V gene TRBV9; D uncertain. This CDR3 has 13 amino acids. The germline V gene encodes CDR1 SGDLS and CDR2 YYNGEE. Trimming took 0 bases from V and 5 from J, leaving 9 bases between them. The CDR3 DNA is TGTGCCAGCAGCGTAGGGGGTATGAACGAGCAGTACTTC. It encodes CASSVGGMNEQYF.

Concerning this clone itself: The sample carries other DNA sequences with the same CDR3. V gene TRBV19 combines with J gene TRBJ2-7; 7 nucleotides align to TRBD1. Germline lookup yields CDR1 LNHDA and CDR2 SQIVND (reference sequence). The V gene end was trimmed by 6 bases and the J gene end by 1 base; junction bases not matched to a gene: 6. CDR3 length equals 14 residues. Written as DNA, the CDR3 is TGTGCCAGTAGCACGACAGGGTATTCCTACGAGCAGTACTTC. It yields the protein CASSTTGYSYEQYF.

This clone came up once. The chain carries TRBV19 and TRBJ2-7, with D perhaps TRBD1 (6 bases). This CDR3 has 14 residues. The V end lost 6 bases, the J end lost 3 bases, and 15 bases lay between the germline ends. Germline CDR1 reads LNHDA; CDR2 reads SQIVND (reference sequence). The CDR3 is CASSLQGKDYEQYF. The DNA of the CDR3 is TGTGCCAGTAGCCTACAGGGAAAGGACTACGAGCAGTACTTC.

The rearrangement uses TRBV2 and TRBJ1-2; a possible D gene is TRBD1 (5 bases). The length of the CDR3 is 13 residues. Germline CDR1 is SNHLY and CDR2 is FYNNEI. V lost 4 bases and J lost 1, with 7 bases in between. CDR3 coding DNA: TGTGCCAGCAGTGGGGGCCTTAACTATGGCTACACCTTC. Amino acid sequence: CASSGGLNYGYTF.

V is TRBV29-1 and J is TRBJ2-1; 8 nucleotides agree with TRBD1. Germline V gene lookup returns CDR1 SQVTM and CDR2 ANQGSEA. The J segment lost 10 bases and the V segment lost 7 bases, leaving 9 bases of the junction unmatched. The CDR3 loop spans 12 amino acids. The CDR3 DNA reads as TGCAGCGCCCGGGACAGGTCTTGGGAGCAGTTCTTC. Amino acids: CSARDRSWEQFF.

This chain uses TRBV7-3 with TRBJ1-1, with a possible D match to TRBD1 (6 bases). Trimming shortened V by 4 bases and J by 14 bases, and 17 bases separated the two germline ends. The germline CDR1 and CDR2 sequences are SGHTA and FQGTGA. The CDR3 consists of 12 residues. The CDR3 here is CASSSGGAGAFF. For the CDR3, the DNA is TGTGCCAGCAGCTCTGGCGGGGCAGGGGCCTTCTTT.

The CDR3 spells CASGGLQTGNTIYF. CDR3 bases: TGTGCCAGTGGCGGACTTCAGACTGGAAACACCATATATTTT. The chain joins TRBV19 to TRBJ1-3; D not certain. The CDR3 has 14 amino acids. V lost 8 bases, J lost 2 bases, and 13 bases lay in between. CDR1 is LNHDA and CDR2 is SQIVND in the germline V gene (reference sequence).

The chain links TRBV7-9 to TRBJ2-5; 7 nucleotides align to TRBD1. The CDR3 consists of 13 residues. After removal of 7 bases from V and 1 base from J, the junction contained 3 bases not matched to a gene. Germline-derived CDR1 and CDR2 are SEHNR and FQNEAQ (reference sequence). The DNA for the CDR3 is TGTGCCAGCAACGGACAGGTCCAAGAGACCCAGTACTTC. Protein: CASNGQVQETQYF.

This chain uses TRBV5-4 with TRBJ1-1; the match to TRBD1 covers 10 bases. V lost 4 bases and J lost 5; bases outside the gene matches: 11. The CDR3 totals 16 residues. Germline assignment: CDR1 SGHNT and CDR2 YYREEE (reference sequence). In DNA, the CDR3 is TGTGCCAGCAGCGACCAAAGACAGGGGGCTCGGACTGAAGCTTTCTTT. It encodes CASSDQRQGARTEAFF.

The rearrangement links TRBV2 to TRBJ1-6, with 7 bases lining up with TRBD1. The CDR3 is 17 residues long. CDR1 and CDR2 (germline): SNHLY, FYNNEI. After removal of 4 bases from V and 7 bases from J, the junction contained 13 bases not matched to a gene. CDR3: CASSARGGPESNSPLHF. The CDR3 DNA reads TGTGCCAGCAGTGCCCGAGGGGGCCCCGAGTCGAATTCACCCCTCCACTTT.

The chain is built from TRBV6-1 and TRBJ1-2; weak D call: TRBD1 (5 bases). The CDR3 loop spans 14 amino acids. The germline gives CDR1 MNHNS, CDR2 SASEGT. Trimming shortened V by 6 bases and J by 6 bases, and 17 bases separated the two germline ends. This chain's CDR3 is CASSEGNPPHGYTF. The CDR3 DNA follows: TGTGCCAGCAGCGAGGGGAACCCGCCTCATGGCTACACCTTC.

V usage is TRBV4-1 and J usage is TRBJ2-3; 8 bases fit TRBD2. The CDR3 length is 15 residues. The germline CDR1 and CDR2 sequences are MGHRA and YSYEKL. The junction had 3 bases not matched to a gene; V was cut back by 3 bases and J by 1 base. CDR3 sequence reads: CASSHRAGGTDTQYF. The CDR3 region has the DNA TGCGCCAGCAGCCACCGAGCGGGGGGCACAGATACGCAGTATTTT.

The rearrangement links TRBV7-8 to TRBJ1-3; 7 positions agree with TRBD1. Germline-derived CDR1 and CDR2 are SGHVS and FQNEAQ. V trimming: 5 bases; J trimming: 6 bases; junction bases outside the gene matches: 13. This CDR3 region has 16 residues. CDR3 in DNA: TGTGCCAGCAGCCCCCGCTCCGGGACAGCTTTAAACACCATATATTTT. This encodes CASSPRSGTALNTIYF.

CDR3 nucleotide sequence: TGCAGCGCCGAAAGGGGGATCTTGGGTGAAGCTTTCTTT. Amino acids: CSAERGILGEAFF. This chain joins TRBV29-1 and TRBJ1-1; D might be TRBD1 (6 bases). The germline V and J ends were trimmed by 7 bases and 7 bases, with 19 bases remaining between them. The germline CDR1 and CDR2 sequences are SQVTM and ANQGSEA. This CDR3 is 13 amino acids long.

CDR3 residues: CAWSPTDRGRTGELFF. CDR3 nucleotide sequence: TGTGCCTGGAGCCCGACGGACAGGGGGCGTACCGGGGAGCTGTTTTTT. This chain links TRBV30 with TRBJ2-2; TRBD1 matches at 11 bases. CDR1 is GTSNPN and CDR2 is SVGIG in the germline V gene (reference sequence). The CDR3 is 16 residues long. The V gene end was trimmed by 3 bases and the J gene end by 5 bases; junction bases not matched to a gene: 8.

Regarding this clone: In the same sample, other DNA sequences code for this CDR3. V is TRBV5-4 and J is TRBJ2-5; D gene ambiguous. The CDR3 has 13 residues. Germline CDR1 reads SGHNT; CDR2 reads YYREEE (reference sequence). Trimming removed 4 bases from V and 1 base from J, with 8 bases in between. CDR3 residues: CASSPGFQETQYF. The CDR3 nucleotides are TGTGCCAGCAGCCCGGGCTTCCAAGAGACCCAGTACTTC.

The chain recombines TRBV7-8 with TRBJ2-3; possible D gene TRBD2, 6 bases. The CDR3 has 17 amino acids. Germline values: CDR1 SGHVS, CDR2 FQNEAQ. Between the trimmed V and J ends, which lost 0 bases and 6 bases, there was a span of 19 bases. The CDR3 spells CASSLAEGSGLWDTQYF. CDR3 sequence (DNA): TGTGCCAGCAGCTTAGCGGAGGGGTCCGGTTTGTGGGATACGCAGTATTTT.

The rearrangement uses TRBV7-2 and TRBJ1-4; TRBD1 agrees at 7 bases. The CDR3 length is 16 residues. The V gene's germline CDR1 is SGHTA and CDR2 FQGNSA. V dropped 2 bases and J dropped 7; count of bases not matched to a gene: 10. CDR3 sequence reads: CASSLTRSAGGEKLFF. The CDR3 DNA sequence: TGTGCCAGCAGCTTAACCCGGTCGGCAGGGGGTGAAAAACTGTTTTTT.

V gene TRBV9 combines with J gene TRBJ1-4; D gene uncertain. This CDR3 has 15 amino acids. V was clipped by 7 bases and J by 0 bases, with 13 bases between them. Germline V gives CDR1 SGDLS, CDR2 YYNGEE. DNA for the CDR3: TGTGCCAGCGCGGCGAACCCTGCAACTAATGAAAAACTGTTTTTT. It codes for CASAANPATNEKLFF.

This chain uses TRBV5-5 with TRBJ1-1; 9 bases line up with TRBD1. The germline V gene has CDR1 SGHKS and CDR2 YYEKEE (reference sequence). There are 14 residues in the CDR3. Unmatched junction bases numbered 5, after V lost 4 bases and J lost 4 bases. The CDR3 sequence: CASSPDRGGTEAFF. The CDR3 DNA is TGTGCCAGCAGCCCGGACAGGGGAGGCACTGAAGCTTTCTTT.

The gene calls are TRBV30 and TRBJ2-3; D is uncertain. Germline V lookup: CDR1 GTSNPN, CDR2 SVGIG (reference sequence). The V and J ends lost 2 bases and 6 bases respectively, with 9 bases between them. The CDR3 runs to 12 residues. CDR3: CAWSIKSDTQYF. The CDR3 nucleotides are TGTGCCTGGAGTATTAAATCGGATACGCAGTATTTT. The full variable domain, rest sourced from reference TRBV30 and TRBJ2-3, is SQTIHQWPATLVQPVGSPLSLECTVEGTSNPNLYWYRQAAGRGLQLLFYSVGIGQISSEVPQNLSASRPQDRQFILSSKKLLLSDSGFYLCAWSIKSDTQYFGPGTRLTVL.

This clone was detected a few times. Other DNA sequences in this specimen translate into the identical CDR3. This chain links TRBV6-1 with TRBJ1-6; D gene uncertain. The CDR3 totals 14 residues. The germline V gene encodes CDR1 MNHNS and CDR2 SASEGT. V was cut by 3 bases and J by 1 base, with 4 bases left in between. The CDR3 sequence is CASSDGSYNSPLHF. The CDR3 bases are TGTGCCAGCAGTGATGGGTCCTATAATTCACCCCTCCACTTT.